A selection of T cell receptor beta chains follows, all from one sample in a study of OX40 agonist ivuxolimab in advanced cancers. Data came from immunoSEQ multiplex PCR; TCRdb stores just in-frame clones and leaves some out. The sample has some 70,000 clones, 75% to 85% seen once. The specimen was CD4+ or CD8+ T cells sorted from blood, collected in a trial of the OX40 agonist ivuxolimab. The receptors shown here come from an adult with an advanced solid tumor such as melanoma, head and neck, liver or kidney cancer. Both conserved end residues are part of each CDR3. D genes are given only for firm matches. Clone sizes are given selectively: once, few, many, or a class where the clone is expanded.

CDR3 length: 14; D gene: TRBD1; V gene: TRBV28; clone size: .; J gene: TRBJ2-7; CDR3 DNA: TGTGCCAGCAGTTTAGGGGACAGGGGGCCCGAGCAGTACTTC; CDR3 protein: CASSLGDRGPEQYF
CDR3 length: 19; D gene: TRBD1; V gene: TRBV15; clone size: .; J gene: TRBJ1-5; CDR3 DNA: TGTGCCACCAGAGTACTTTTAGATTCCGGGACAGGCATAAATCAGCCCCAGCATTTT; CDR3 protein: CATRVLLDSGTGINQPQHF
CDR3 length: 14; D gene: .; V gene: TRBV5-4; clone size: .; J gene: TRBJ1-1; CDR3 DNA: TGTGCCAGCAGCCCTACCGGGGGGAACACTGAAGCTTTCTTT; CDR3 protein: CASSPTGGNTEAFF
CDR3 length: 17; D gene: .; V gene: TRBV10-3; clone size: .; J gene: TRBJ1-6; CDR3 DNA: TGTGCCATCAGTGAGCTGGCGCCGGGTTCCTATAATTCACCCCTCCACTTT; CDR3 protein: CAISELAPGSYNSPLHF
CDR3 length: 15; D gene: TRBD1; V gene: TRBV18; clone size: .; J gene: TRBJ2-7; CDR3 DNA: TGTGCCAGCTCAGGCCTGGGACAGGGTACAAACGAGCAGTACTTC; CDR3 protein: CASSGLGQGTNEQYF
CDR3 length: 13; D gene: .; V gene: TRBV6-1; clone size: .; J gene: TRBJ2-7; CDR3 DNA: TGTGCCAGCAGGATAGCCAGCTCCTACGAGCAGTACTTC; CDR3 protein: CASRIASSYEQYF
CDR3 length: 14; D gene: TRBD2; V gene: TRBV7-2; clone size: .; J gene: TRBJ2-5; CDR3 DNA: TGTGCCAGCAGCTTTGGCGGGGGGGTAGGGACCCAGTACTTC; CDR3 protein: CASSFGGGVGTQYF
CDR3 length: 8; D gene: .; V gene: TRBV30; clone size: .; J gene: TRBJ2-1; CDR3 DNA: TGTGCCTGGGGGGGATCGATCTTC; CDR3 protein: CAWGGSIF
CDR3 length: 14; D gene: .; V gene: TRBV13; clone size: few; J gene: TRBJ1-2; CDR3 DNA: TGTGCCAGCAGCTTAGGTTTCAATCCGGGAGGCTACACCTTC; CDR3 protein: CASSLGFNPGGYTF
CDR3 length: 13; D gene: TRBD1; V gene: TRBV15; clone size: .; J gene: TRBJ1-2; CDR3 DNA: TGTGCCACCAGCCATCCGGGACAGGGAGGCTACACCTTC; CDR3 protein: CATSHPGQGGYTF
CDR3 length: 11; D gene: .; V gene: TRBV11-1; clone size: .; J gene: TRBJ1-2; CDR3 DNA: TGTGCCAGCAGCTCAGTGGGTGGCTACACCTTC; CDR3 protein: CASSSVGGYTF
CDR3 length: 15; D gene: TRBD1; V gene: TRBV30; clone size: .; J gene: TRBJ1-6; CDR3 DNA: TGTGCCTGGAGTAAATCAGGACAGGGAGGTTCACCCCTCCACTTT; CDR3 protein: CAWSKSGQGGSPLHF
CDR3 length: 15; D gene: .; V gene: TRBV19; clone size: once; J gene: TRBJ2-2; CDR3 DNA: TGTGCCAGTAGTATAGTTGGAGGGCGGGCCGGGGAGCTGTTTTTT; CDR3 protein: CASSIVGGRAGELFF
CDR3 length: 17; D gene: TRBD2; V gene: TRBV4-2; clone size: .; J gene: TRBJ2-2; CDR3 DNA: TGTGCCAGCAGCTTCCCAGGGAGCGGGGGGCAAACCGGGGAGCTGTTTTTT; CDR3 protein: CASSFPGSGGQTGELFF
CDR3 length: 15; D gene: TRBD1; V gene: TRBV10-3; clone size: few; J gene: TRBJ1-1; CDR3 DNA: TGTGCCATCACCCCCGAGGGACAGCAGAACACTGAAGCTTTCTTT; CDR3 protein: CAITPEGQQNTEAFF
CDR3 length: 16; D gene: TRBD2; V gene: TRBV11-3; clone size: .; J gene: TRBJ2-1; CDR3 DNA: TGTGCCAGCAGCAGAGAAGGACTAGCGGGGGGGGTTGAGCAGTTCTTC; CDR3 protein: CASSREGLAGGVEQFF
CDR3 length: 11; D gene: .; V gene: TRBV30; clone size: .; J gene: TRBJ1-2; CDR3 DNA: TGTGCCTGGATGGATTATCAAGGCTACACCTTC; CDR3 protein: CAWMDYQGYTF
CDR3 length: 14; D gene: .; V gene: TRBV7-2; clone size: .; J gene: TRBJ2-7; CDR3 DNA: TGTGCCAGCAGAAGGGCTACTCAGGCCTACGAGCAGTACTTC; CDR3 protein: CASRRATQAYEQYF
CDR3 length: 11; D gene: .; V gene: TRBV20-1; clone size: .; J gene: TRBJ2-3; CDR3 DNA: TGCAGGGCGGACTACACAGATACGCAGTATTTT; CDR3 protein: CRADYTDTQYF
CDR3 length: 16; D gene: TRBD2; V gene: TRBV14; clone size: .; J gene: TRBJ2-1; CDR3 DNA: TGTGCCAGCAGCCAAATTCGGACTAGCGGCTACAATGAGCAGTTCTTC; CDR3 protein: CASSQIRTSGYNEQFF
CDR3 length: 15; D gene: .; V gene: TRBV7-9; clone size: .; J gene: TRBJ2-5; CDR3 DNA: TGTGCCAGCAGCTTAATAGAAACAGCCCAAGAGACCCAGTACTTC; CDR3 protein: CASSLIETAQETQYF
CDR3 length: 12; D gene: .; V gene: TRBV2; clone size: .; J gene: TRBJ1-1; CDR3 DNA: TGTGCCAGCAGCCGGGGGGGCACTGAAGCTTTCTTT; CDR3 protein: CASSRGGTEAFF
CDR3 length: 13; D gene: .; V gene: TRBV2; clone size: few; J gene: TRBJ2-3; CDR3 DNA: TGTGCCAGCCTTAGACAGTTCACAGATACGCAGTATTTT; CDR3 protein: CASLRQFTDTQYF
CDR3 length: 13; D gene: .; V gene: TRBV6-1; clone size: .; J gene: TRBJ2-7; CDR3 DNA: TGTGCCAGCAGTGAGGGGGTCTCCTACGAGCAGTACTTC; CDR3 protein: CASSEGVSYEQYF
CDR3 length: 13; D gene: .; V gene: TRBV30; clone size: .; J gene: TRBJ2-7; CDR3 DNA: TGTGCCTGGAGTGTAATCGGGGGCGGGGAGCAGTACTTC; CDR3 protein: CAWSVIGGGEQYF
CDR3 length: 15; D gene: .; V gene: TRBV4-2; clone size: once; J gene: TRBJ1-5; CDR3 DNA: TGTGCCAGCAGCCAAGGGAGGTCTTTAAATCAGCCCCAGCATTTT; CDR3 protein: CASSQGRSLNQPQHF
CDR3 length: 16; D gene: .; V gene: TRBV7-6; clone size: .; J gene: TRBJ1-4; CDR3 DNA: TGTGCCAGCAGCTTAGCGGCCTCGTGGGGGGACGAAAAACTGTTTTTT; CDR3 protein: CASSLAASWGDEKLFF
CDR3 length: 16; D gene: TRBD1; V gene: TRBV11-2; clone size: few; J gene: TRBJ1-4; CDR3 DNA: TGTGCCAGCAGCGTAGACAGGGTCGCAACTAATGAAAAACTGTTTTTT; CDR3 protein: CASSVDRVATNEKLFF
CDR3 length: 14; D gene: TRBD2; V gene: TRBV7-8; clone size: many; J gene: TRBJ2-7; CDR3 DNA: TGTGCCAGCAGCCGGACTAGCGGAATTGGTGAGCAGTACTTC; CDR3 protein: CASSRTSGIGEQYF
CDR3 length: 16; D gene: .; V gene: TRBV6-6; clone size: .; J gene: TRBJ2-1; CDR3 DNA: TGTGCCAGCAGTTACTTGACAGGCATGGGGTTCAATGAGCAGTTCTTC; CDR3 protein: CASSYLTGMGFNEQFF